These 26 T cell receptor beta chains originate from one sample sequenced in a study of T cell responses to AZD1222 COVID-19 vaccine. Assay: immunoSEQ multiplex PCR; the TCRdb copy retains only in-frame clones and omits some. The sample records some 110,000 clones, approximately 87% being singletons. This specimen consisted of peripheral blood, obtained on day 0 of AZD1222 vaccination. The receptors originated from an adult in good health.

The rearrangement uses TRBV5-6 and TRBJ1-3; D is uncertain. CDR1 SGHDT and CDR2 YYEEEE come from the germline V gene. The CDR3 contains 15 residues. Between the trimmed V and J ends, which lost 4 bases and 0 bases, there was a span of 11 bases. The DNA for the CDR3 is TGTGCCAGCAGCCCCACGGGTAGCTCTGGAAACACCATATATTTT. Encoded protein: CASSPTGSSGNTIYF.

This clone has just a few counts. The J gene is TRBJ2-7, the V gene TRBV6-1, with no clear D. The germline CDR1 and CDR2 sequences are MNHNS and SASEGT. The length of the CDR3 is 14 residues. V was clipped by 3 bases and J by 1 base, with 10 bases between them. The DNA of the CDR3 is TGTGCCAGCAGTGAGGGCTACCAATCCTACGAGCAGTACTTC. Translation: CASSEGYQSYEQYF.

J is TRBJ1-2 and V is TRBV7-3, with TRBD1 identical over 8 bases. Germline trimming cut 5 bases from V and 4 bases from J; bases unmatched to any gene: 6. Germline-derived CDR1 and CDR2 are SGHTA and FQGTGA. The CDR3 totals 14 residues. The CDR3: CASSPSGGRYGYTF. The CDR3 DNA follows: TGTGCCAGCAGCCCCTCAGGGGGCCGCTATGGCTACACCTTC.

The rearrangement joins TRBV7-2 to TRBJ2-7; 7 nucleotides line up with TRBD1. Germline values: CDR1 SGHTA, CDR2 FQGNSA. The CDR3 is 15 residues long. The V gene end was trimmed by 5 bases and the J gene end by 0 bases; junction bases not matched to a gene: 7. The CDR3 loop is CASSRGQVSSYEQYF. Here the CDR3 DNA reads TGTGCCAGCAGCCGCGGACAGGTTAGCTCCTACGAGCAGTACTTC.

The chain couples TRBV29-1 to TRBJ1-4, with D unresolved. Germline V lookup: CDR1 SQVTM, CDR2 ANQGSEA. The CDR3 is made up of 13 amino acids. Trimming pared 6 bases from V and 8 bases from J, leaving 16 bases between. In DNA form, the CDR3 reads TGCAGCGTAGCCTGGAAGCTAGGGGAAAAACTGTTTTTT. Translating it yields CSVAWKLGEKLFF.

The V call is TRBV28, the J call TRBJ1-1; D uncertain. This CDR3 contains 14 residues. Germline CDR1 is MDHEN and CDR2 is SYDVKM. V was pared by 7 bases and J by 8 bases, with 20 bases between. The CDR3 bases are TGTGCCAGCACTATAAGGGTTTTGGCAGGAGAAGCTTTCTTT. Translated: CASTIRVLAGEAFF.

The chain has TRBV19 and TRBJ2-1, with TRBD2 matching over 7 bases. CDR1 and CDR2 from the germline V gene are LNHDA and SQIVND (reference sequence). The CDR3 is 15 amino acids. The CDR3 DNA reads TGTGCTTCTCAAAAGGGGAGTGGGAGGGCCCCTGAGCAGTTCTTC. Its translation: CASQKGSGRAPEQFF. Full variable domain (missing parts from reference TRBV19 and TRBJ2-1): DGGITQSPKYLFRKEGQNVTLSCEQNLNHDAMYWYRQDPGQGLRLIYYSQIVNDFQKGDIAEGYSVSREKKESFPLTVTSAQKNPTAFYLCASQKGSGRAPEQFFGPGTRLTVL.

The chain employs TRBV7-2 and TRBJ1-4, with 10 bases aligning to TRBD1. Trimming removed 5 bases from V and 7 bases from J; junction bases left unmatched: 7. The germline V gene encodes CDR1 SGHTA and CDR2 FQGNSA. The CDR3 contains 15 residues. The CDR3, as DNA: TGTGCCAGCAGCCCACGCGGGACAGGGGTTGAAAAACTGTTTTTT. This gives the protein CASSPRGTGVEKLFF. The entire variable domain, with the rest obtained from reference TRBV7-2 and TRBJ1-4, is as follows: GAGVSQSPSNKVTEKGKDVELRCDPISGHTALYWYRQSLGQGLEFLIYFQGNSAPDKSGLPSDRFSAERTGGSVSTLTIQRTQQEDSAVYLCASSPRGTGVEKLFFGSGTQLSVL.

V is TRBV4-1 and J is TRBJ2-1; D is possibly TRBD1 or TRBD2 (6 bases each). Looked up from germline, CDR1 is MGHRA and CDR2 is YSYEKL. V lost 11 bases and J 3 bases, leaving 20 bases between the germline ends. This CDR3 contains 15 residues. The CDR3 region has the DNA TGCGCCGCACGAAGGGGCGGGACAAACTACAATGAGCAGTTCTTC. Translation gives CAARRGGTNYNEQFF.

This clone was counted a few times. The chain carries TRBV28 and TRBJ1-6; D might be TRBD1 (6 bases). This CDR3 region has 15 residues. The V end was cut by 7 bases, the J end by 8 bases, with 18 bases between. Germline V gives CDR1 MDHEN, CDR2 SYDVKM. The CDR3: CASIRQGGRHSPLHF. DNA of the CDR3: TGTGCCAGCATTCGACAAGGGGGAAGGCATTCACCCCTCCACTTT.

The V gene is TRBV5-6, the J gene TRBJ2-2; TRBD2 matches 12 bases. Per germline, CDR1 SGHDT and CDR2 YYEEEE. CDR3 length: 19 residues. With V trimmed by 5 bases and J by 1 base, 12 bases remained unmatched. CDR3: CASRVTSGSNLRNTGELFF. The CDR3 DNA reads TGTGCCAGCAGGGTGACTAGCGGGAGTAATCTCAGGAACACCGGGGAGCTGTTTTTT.

J is TRBJ2-1 and V is TRBV7-2, with 9 bases matching TRBD2. Germline V gives CDR1 SGHTA, CDR2 FQGNSA. After removal of 0 bases from V and 7 bases from J, the junction contained 4 bases not matched to a gene. The CDR3 runs 15 residues. The CDR3 spells CASSLAAGGRNEQFF. The CDR3 DNA reads as TGTGCCAGCAGCTTAGCAGCGGGAGGCCGGAATGAGCAGTTCTTC. Combining the CDR3 with reference TRBV7-2 and TRBJ2-1 gives the whole variable domain GAGVSQSPSNKVTEKGKDVELRCDPISGHTALYWYRQSLGQGLEFLIYFQGNSAPDKSGLPSDRFSAERTGGSVSTLTIQRTQQEDSAVYLCASSLAAGGRNEQFFGPGTRLTVL.

V is TRBV5-5 and J is TRBJ1-1; D gene uncertain. Per the germline V gene, CDR1 is SGHKS and CDR2 is YYEKEE (reference sequence). CDR3 size: 13 residues. The V gene lost 6 bases and the J gene lost 0 bases, with 9 bases spanning the gap. CDR3 sequence: CASTIDLNTEAFF. The CDR3 DNA sequence: TGTGCCAGCACCATTGATTTGAACACTGAAGCTTTCTTT.

V and J are TRBV19 and TRBJ2-7; D unresolved. Trimming cost V 8 bases and J 5 bases, with 22 bases left between them. The CDR3 is 15 residues long. CDR1 and CDR2 (germline): LNHDA, SQIVND (reference sequence). This chain's CDR3 is CASGRTGTMDHEQYF. CDR3 DNA sequence: TGTGCCAGTGGAAGAACGGGCACCATGGACCACGAGCAGTACTTC.

The genes are TRBV9 and TRBJ2-7; TRBD1 aligns across 11 bases. The CDR3 covers 14 residues. Germline V gene sequence: CDR1 SGDLS, CDR2 YYNGEE. With 0 bases clipped from V and 7 bases from J, the junction kept 3 bases outside the gene matches. The CDR3 loop is CASSVGGQGAEQYF. CDR3 DNA: TGTGCCAGCAGCGTAGGCGGACAGGGGGCTGAGCAGTACTTC.

V is TRBV10-1 and J is TRBJ1-4; D might be TRBD1 (5 bases). V lost 6 bases and J lost 8, with 13 bases in between. This CDR3 has 13 amino acids. Per germline, CDR1 WNHNN and CDR2 SYGVQD (reference sequence). Written as DNA, the CDR3 is TGCGCCAGCAGCGAGGACCGGGGCGAAAAACTGTTTTTT. Protein: CASSEDRGEKLFF.

This chain links TRBV12-3 or TRBV12-4 with TRBJ2-6; D call uncertain. V was cut by 11 bases and J by 4 bases, with 9 bases left in between. This CDR3 region has 12 residues. The CDR3 here is CALSHGANVLTF. CDR3 in DNA: TGTGCCTTGTCCCACGGGGCCAACGTCCTGACTTTC.

The V call is TRBV7-9, the J call TRBJ2-2, with unresolved D. The germline V gene has CDR1 SEHNR and CDR2 FQNEAQ (reference sequence). Deletions cut 1 base from V and 3 bases from J, with 9 bases between. The CDR3 length is 15 residues. CDR3 in DNA: TGTGCCAGCAGCTTAGGAACAGCGCACACCGGGGAGCTGTTTTTT. Encoded protein: CASSLGTAHTGELFF.

The gene calls are TRBV12-3 or TRBV12-4 and TRBJ1-4; the D is unclear. CDR3 length: 13 amino acids. Trimming took 7 bases from V and 10 from J, leaving 16 bases between them. The CDR3 loop is CASTPTEKGKLFF. CDR3 in DNA: TGTGCCAGCACCCCGACGGAGAAGGGAAAACTGTTTTTT.

This clone is a singleton in its sample. The V call is TRBV3-1 (or the pseudogene TRBV3-2), the J call TRBJ1-2; TRBD1 is a possible D gene (5 bases). CDR1 is LGHDT, CDR2 YNNKEL, per germline (reference sequence). The CDR3 consists of 15 residues. Trimming took 0 bases from V and 4 from J, leaving 12 bases between them. In nucleotides, the CDR3 is TGTGCCAGCAGCCAAGAGGGCAGGGTGGGCTATGGCTACACCTTC. Translated, it gives CASSQEGRVGYGYTF.

This sequence joins TRBV5-1 and TRBJ1-1; tentative D call: TRBD1 (5 bases). The CDR3 has 13 amino acids. Germline V gene lookup returns CDR1 SGHRS and CDR2 YFSETQ. The V end was cut by 4 bases, the J end by 5 bases, with 12 bases between. CDR3 residues: CASSPWDGTEAFF. CDR3 sequence (DNA): TGCGCCAGCAGCCCCTGGGACGGAACTGAAGCTTTCTTT.

This sequence joins TRBV27 and TRBJ1-6, with 10 bases identical to TRBD1. Germline V gene lookup returns CDR1 MNHEY and CDR2 SMNVEV (reference sequence). The CDR3 covers 14 residues. V gave up 6 bases and J gave up 7 bases; unmatched junction bases: 3. The CDR3 DNA reads as TGTGCCAGCAGCCCGGGACAGGGGAATTCACCCCTCCACTTT. It yields the protein CASSPGQGNSPLHF.

To note about this clone: Mismatch with germline at one junction end may stem from a read error. V usage is TRBV18 and J usage is TRBJ2-5, with a weak D call TRBD1 (6 bases). CDR1 and CDR2 from the germline V gene are KGHSH and LQKENI. The CDR3 extends over 12 amino acids. The chain's CDR3 is CASSPPGAGVHF. The CDR3, as DNA: TGTGCCAGCTCACCACCGGGGGCAGGGGTTCACTTC. Full variable domain (outside the CDR3, taken from reference TRBV18 and TRBJ2-5): NAGVMQNPRHLVRRRGQEARLRCSPMKGHSHVYWYRQLPEEGLKFMVYLQKENIIDESGMPKERFSAEFPKEGPSILRIQQVVRGDSAAYFCASSPPGAGVHFGPGTRLLVL.

The gene calls are TRBV5-1 and TRBJ2-5; no firm D call. Germline CDR1 and CDR2: SGHRS and YFSETQ. The length of the CDR3 is 13 residues. V shed 5 bases and J shed 1 base, with 9 bases lying between them. The CDR3 here is CASSSGSQETQYF. CDR3 nucleotide sequence: TGCGCCAGCAGTTCCGGGTCCCAAGAGACCCAGTACTTC.

The V gene is TRBV5-4, the J gene TRBJ1-2; 8 bases agree with TRBD1. Trimming took 0 bases from V and 7 from J; bases not matched to a gene: 14. Germline CDR1 reads SGHNT; CDR2 reads YYREEE (reference sequence). The CDR3 loop spans 17 amino acids. The CDR3 protein is CASSLGSSGQGRSGYTF. As DNA, the CDR3 is TGTGCCAGCAGCTTGGGTTCTAGTGGACAGGGACGCTCTGGCTACACCTTC. The variable domain in full, completed from reference TRBV5-4 and TRBJ1-2, reads ETGVTQSPTHLIKTRGQQVTLRCSSQSGHNTVSWYQQALGQGPQFIFQYYREEENGRGNFPPRFSGLQFPNYSSELNVNALELDDSALYLCASSLGSSGQGRSGYTFGSGTRLTVV.

This clone has just a few counts. The chain is built from TRBV11-2 and TRBJ2-1; TRBD2 might be the D (6 bases). Germline V gene lookup returns CDR1 SGHAT and CDR2 FQNNGV. The germline V and J ends were trimmed by 4 bases and 7 bases, with 14 bases remaining between them. The CDR3 spans 14 residues. The DNA for the CDR3 is TGTGCCAGCAGCTGGGCGGGAAGTTGGAATGAGCAGTTCTTC. Translation: CASSWAGSWNEQFF.